This T cell receptor beta chain was profiled in a study of cytomegalovirus exposure and HLA in healthy donors. Use of 60 Vbeta and 13 Jbeta primers characterized the PCR. Clones were sequenced by immunoSEQ multiplex PCR, and TCRdb holds only the in-frame ones, with some missing. The sample holds about 90,000 clones, approximately 64% seen once. The germline V gene encodes CDR1 MNHEY and CDR2 SVGAGI. The CDR3 has 16 amino acids. V lost 1 base to trimming and J lost 5 bases; unmatched junction nucleotides: 8. The table lists this clone with a count of one. Its target is unknown. The study, taken as a whole, reports: TCR association rates varied by HLA locus in a later analysis, with DRB1 highest and HLA-C lowest. It was 150 to 200 TCR beta chains that were listed as cytomegalovirus-associated.

This chain uses TRBV6-5 with TRBJ2-7; 10 nucleotides align to TRBD1. Sequenced material: PBMCs. This sequence originates from a woman aged 50 to 60 in good health and CMV-seropositive. The DNA of the CDR3 is TGTGCCAGCAGTTACTTGACCGGGACAGGGGTCCACGAGCAGTACTTC. Its translation is CASSYLTGTGVHEQYF.